Listed here are 25 T cell receptor beta chains from one sample, sequenced in a study of T-cell reconstitution after alpha-beta-depleted transplantation in children. The TCRbeta library incorporated unique molecular identifiers. TCRdb reanalysed the PCR reads using MiXCR and keeps one entry per CDR3 protein. The sample consists of 700,000 to 850,000 distinct CDR3 sequences, 16% of them appearing once. The input for sequencing was PBMCs, mostly from graft donor cells, taken 360 days after TCRalphabeta/CD19-depleted stem cell transplant. Receptors originate from a male patient younger than 18 who had a stem cell transplant for acute lymphoblastic leukemia, so the T cells may come from the graft donor.

This clonotype has just a few counts. J is TRBJ1-4 and V is TRBV20-1; 7 nucleotides agree with TRBD1. The CDR3 loop spans 13 amino acids. Germline loops: CDR1 DFQATT, CDR2 SNEGSKA (reference sequence). The V segment lost 4 bases and the J segment 4 bases; nucleotides outside the gene matches: 3. CDR3 DNA sequence: TGCAGTGCTACAGGGGGGAGTAATGAAAAACTGTTTTTT. It specifies CSATGGSNEKLFF.

Many counts were recorded for this clonotype. The chain is built from TRBV18 and TRBJ2-5; D is ambiguous. The CDR3 length is 13 residues. The V gene's germline CDR1 is KGHSH and CDR2 LQKENI. Between the trimmed V and J ends, which lost 2 bases and 0 bases, there was a span of 4 bases. CDR3 protein: CASSPGNQETQYF. CDR3 nucleotides: TGTGCCAGCTCACCAGGCAACCAAGAGACCCAGTACTTC.

This clonotype was counted many times. The chain recombines TRBV5-1 with TRBJ2-3; 12 bases are shared with TRBD2. V gave up 4 bases and J gave up 1 base; unmatched junction bases: 4. This CDR3 spans 16 amino acids. Germline V gene data show CDR1 as SGHRS and CDR2 as YFSETQ. The CDR3 loop reads CASSHRTSGGTDTQYF. CDR3 coding DNA: TGCGCCAGCAGCCACCGGACTAGCGGGGGCACAGATACGCAGTATTTT.

The chain uses TRBV27 and TRBJ1-2; D uncertain. The CDR3 has 17 amino acids. Trimming cost V 1 base and J 5 bases, with 20 bases left between them. Per germline, CDR1 MNHEY and CDR2 SMNVEV (reference sequence). The CDR3 is CASSLYEGSTDPYGYTF. DNA for the CDR3: TGTGCCAGCAGTTTATACGAGGGAAGTACCGATCCTTATGGCTACACCTTC.

The genes are TRBV9 and TRBJ1-2; the D is unclear. The V and J ends lost 0 bases and 5 bases respectively, with 8 bases between them. Germline V gene lookup returns CDR1 SGDLS and CDR2 YYNGEE. The CDR3 runs 13 residues. CDR3 in amino acids: CASSVVGLYGYTF. The CDR3 DNA is TGTGCCAGCAGCGTAGTGGGGTTGTATGGCTACACCTTC.

This clonotype has only a few counts. This chain joins TRBV12-3 or TRBV12-4 and TRBJ2-1, with no clear D. V lost 2 bases to trimming and J lost 3 bases, with 20 bases between them. This CDR3 has 18 residues. The CDR3 here is CASSLRSLGVRFYNEQFF. As DNA, the CDR3 is TGTGCCAGCAGTTTAAGATCCCTTGGCGTAAGATTCTACAATGAGCAGTTCTTC.

This clonotype was counted between two and nine times. The J gene is TRBJ2-7, the V gene TRBV7-8, with TRBD2 matching over 14 bases. V trimming: 3 bases; J trimming: 4 bases; junction bases outside the gene matches: 8. The CDR3 is 17 amino acids. The germline CDR1 and CDR2 sequences are SGHVS and FQNEAQ. This CDR3 reads CASSFGLAGGLSYEQYF. In DNA, the CDR3 is TGTGCCAGCAGCTTCGGACTAGCGGGAGGACTCTCATACGAGCAGTACTTC.

The genes are TRBV29-1 and TRBJ2-6; 7 bases map to TRBD1. The V gene's germline CDR1 is SQVTM and CDR2 ANQGSEA. The CDR3 is 17 residues long. With V trimmed by 3 bases and J by 0 bases, 8 bases remained unmatched. The chain's CDR3 is CSVERQGALSGANVLTF. The CDR3 bases are TGCAGCGTTGAGCGACAGGGTGCTCTCTCTGGGGCCAACGTCCTGACTTTC.

Ten or more counts support this clonotype. This chain uses TRBV25-1 with TRBJ2-3; 9 positions match TRBD2. Trimming at V came to 7 bases and at J to 2 bases, leaving 10 bases not matched to a gene. Germline CDR1 MGHDK, CDR2 SYGVNS. The CDR3 consists of 16 residues. The CDR3 coding sequence is TGTGCCAGCAAGGGAGACGCGGGAGGGTTCACAGATACGCAGTATTTT. Amino acid sequence: CASKGDAGGFTDTQYF. Full variable domain (outside the CDR3, taken from reference TRBV25-1 and TRBJ2-3): EADIYQTPRYLVIGTGKKITLECSQTMGHDKMYWYQQDPGMELHLIHYSYGVNSTEKGDLSSESTVSRIRTEHFPLTLESARPSHTSQYLCASKGDAGGFTDTQYFGPGTRLTVL.

This clonotype turned up a few times. This rearrangement joins TRBV4-1 to TRBJ1-2; the D is unclear. Germline values: CDR1 MGHRA, CDR2 YSYEKL. V was cut by 4 bases and J by 0 bases, with 9 bases left in between. CDR3 length: 14 amino acids. The CDR3 loop is CASSPTQTNYGYTF. In DNA, the CDR3 is TGCGCCAGCAGCCCAACTCAAACTAACTATGGCTACACCTTC.

The chain combines TRBV29-1 with TRBJ2-7, with D perhaps given as TRBD1 or TRBD2 (5 bases each). Trimming pared 0 bases from V and 3 bases from J, leaving 15 bases between. The germline V gene encodes CDR1 SQVTM and CDR2 ANQGSEA. CDR3 length equals 15 residues. As DNA, the CDR3 is TGCAGCGTTGAAGATTGGGCAGGGAGTAGCTACGAGCAGTACTTC. This translates into CSVEDWAGSSYEQYF.

This clonotype turned up a few times. The V call is TRBV20-1, the J call TRBJ2-5; D not certain. Trimming cost V 5 bases and J 1 base, with 11 bases left between them. Germline CDR1 reads DFQATT; CDR2 reads SNEGSKA (reference sequence). This CDR3 comprises 13 residues. CDR3 nucleotide sequence: TGCAGTGCTCCCACTGGAACCCAAGAGACCCAGTACTTC. Translation gives CSAPTGTQETQYF.

The V gene is TRBV19, the J gene TRBJ2-1; TRBD1 is a possible D gene (6 bases). Trimming left V 6 bases short and J 7 bases short, with 13 bases between. CDR1 LNHDA and CDR2 SQIVND come from the germline V gene (reference sequence). The CDR3 covers 13 residues. CDR3 loop: CASSLGTRNEQFF. CDR3 nucleotide sequence: TGTGCCAGTAGCTTAGGGACACGGAATGAGCAGTTCTTC.

The V and J genes are TRBV20-1 and TRBJ2-2, with a tentative D call TRBD2 (6 bases). There are 15 residues in the CDR3. Germline V gene lookup returns CDR1 DFQATT and CDR2 SNEGSKA (reference sequence). Trimming removed 6 bases at V and 6 bases at J, with 20 bases between. The CDR3 DNA reads TGCAGTGCCTCCTTTGTCGGGACGGGGGCCGGGGAGCTGTTTTTT. Residues: CSASFVGTGAGELFF.

The chain uses TRBV18 and TRBJ2-7, with 7 positions matching TRBD1. In germline, CDR1 is KGHSH, CDR2 LQKENI. The CDR3 covers 14 residues. The CDR3 nucleotides are TGTTCCACCGGGACAGATACAGGGCCCTACGAGCAGTACTTC. Its protein is CSTGTDTGPYEQYF.

Only a few counts were recorded for this clonotype. The gene calls are TRBV24-1 and TRBJ2-3; TRBD2 aligns across 8 bases. The CDR3 is made up of 16 amino acids. CDR1 and CDR2 (germline): KGHDR, SFDVKD. J gave up 5 bases and V 4 bases, and 10 bases lay outside the gene matches. The DNA for the CDR3 is TGTGCCACCAGTGACCCACCTCTAGCGGGTGTAGATACGCAGTATTTT. Amino acids: CATSDPPLAGVDTQYF.

The chain employs TRBV6-5 and TRBJ1-2; D gene unclear. Germline V CDR1 and CDR2: MNHEY, SVGAGI. Trimming took off 6 bases at V and 0 bases at J, with 14 bases between the two ends. The CDR3 contains 15 residues. This chain's CDR3 is CASSQIGRTNYGYTF. The CDR3, as DNA: TGTGCCAGCAGCCAAATCGGGCGGACTAACTATGGCTACACCTTC.

To note about this clonotype: A read error is likely, as this CDR3 ends without the conserved phenylalanine or tryptophan. This chain joins TRBV7-9 and TRBJ2-1; tentatively, D is TRBD1 (5 bases). The CDR3 runs 16 residues. The V gene's germline CDR1 is SEHNR and CDR2 FQNEAQ (reference sequence). The V end lost 5 bases, the J end lost 5 bases, and 19 bases lay between the germline ends. The DNA for the CDR3 is TGTGCCAGCAGCGAGCCCCGTGAGACAGTTAACAATGAGCAGTTCTTG. Its protein product is CASSEPRETVNNEQFL.

This clonotype was seen only a few times. The chain links TRBV5-1 to TRBJ2-2; the D gene is possibly TRBD1 (5 bases). CDR1 is SGHRS, CDR2 YFSETQ, per germline. Deletions cut 5 bases from V and 5 bases from J, with 19 bases between. There are 16 residues in the CDR3. The CDR3, as DNA: TGCGCCAGCAGTCCTAGGGCAGGGATTGTGACCGGGGAGCTGTTTTTT. Protein sequence: CASSPRAGIVTGELFF.

This chain uses TRBV7-9 with TRBJ2-1; 8 nucleotides align to TRBD2. Looked up from germline, CDR1 is SEHNR and CDR2 is FQNEAQ (reference sequence). V was clipped by 1 base and J by 7 bases; unmatched bases: 9. The CDR3 is made up of 16 amino acids. The CDR3 nucleotides read TGTGCCAGCAGCTTAGAAGTGGTAGCGGGAACTAATGAGCAGTTCTTC. Protein product: CASSLEVVAGTNEQFF.

The chain carries TRBV27 and TRBJ1-1; 8 nucleotides align to TRBD1. The CDR3 sequence is 14 residues long. Germline V gives CDR1 MNHEY, CDR2 SMNVEV (reference sequence). Unmatched junction bases numbered 4, after V lost 2 bases and J lost 5 bases. The CDR3 sequence is CASSLAGGKTEAFF. CDR3 sequence (DNA): TGTGCCAGCAGTTTAGCAGGGGGCAAGACTGAAGCTTTCTTT.

The chain links TRBV5-1 to TRBJ2-2; TRBD2 matches 12 bases. CDR3 size: 16 residues. V gave up 9 bases and J gave up 5 bases; unmatched junction bases: 11. The germline V gene has CDR1 SGHRS and CDR2 YFSETQ. The CDR3 sequence is CAIKKTGTSGTGELFF. As DNA, the CDR3 is TGCGCCATCAAAAAAACCGGGACTAGCGGGACCGGGGAGCTGTTTTTT.

This chain joins TRBV20-1 and TRBJ2-3, with D perhaps TRBD1 or TRBD2 (5 bases each). Germline CDR1 DFQATT, CDR2 SNEGSKA (reference sequence). V was shortened by 6 bases and J by 2 bases, with 12 bases between the two germline ends. The CDR3 totals 13 residues. CDR3: CSARGTYTDTQYF. The CDR3 DNA is TGCAGTGCGAGGGGTACCTACACAGATACGCAGTATTTT.

This clonotype showed up many times. This chain joins TRBV12-3 or TRBV12-4 and TRBJ2-7; D gene uncertain. This CDR3 is built from 14 residues. V was cut by 3 bases and J by 1 base, with 10 bases left in between. CDR3 nucleotides: TGTGCCAGCAGTTTCTTGGGCGAATCCTACGAGCAGTACTTC. Its translation is CASSFLGESYEQYF.

The chain employs TRBV3-1 and TRBJ2-1; 10 bases are shared with TRBD2. V shed 5 bases, J shed 0 bases, and the junction held 10 bases outside the gene matches. There are 18 residues in the CDR3. CDR1 is LGHDT, CDR2 YNNKEL, per germline (reference sequence). CDR3 DNA sequence: TGTGCCAGCAGCGGGGGGCCCCGGACTAGCGGCTCCTACAATGAGCAGTTCTTC. Its translation is CASSGGPRTSGSYNEQFF.